This T cell receptor beta chain was found in a study of cytotoxic CD8 clonotypes in ibrutinib-treated CLL. The CDR3 spans 13 residues. The V gene lost 0 bases and the J gene lost 10 bases, with 12 bases spanning the gap. The germline CDR1 and CDR2 sequences are MGHRA and YSYEKL. TCRdb's copy holds only in-frame clones and misses some; the assay was immunoSEQ multiplex PCR. The sample has about 45,000 clones, 65% to 70% seen once; the top ten hold 20% to 25%. Sequenced material: PBMCs, taken after 24 months of ibrutinib treatment. This sequence originates from a human donor with chronic lymphocytic leukemia. The V gene is TRBV4-1, the J gene TRBJ1-1; D remains ambiguous. The DNA of the CDR3 is TGCGCCAGCAGCCAAGATCCGGATAGGGTAGCTTTCTTT. Amino acid sequence: CASSQDPDRVAFF.